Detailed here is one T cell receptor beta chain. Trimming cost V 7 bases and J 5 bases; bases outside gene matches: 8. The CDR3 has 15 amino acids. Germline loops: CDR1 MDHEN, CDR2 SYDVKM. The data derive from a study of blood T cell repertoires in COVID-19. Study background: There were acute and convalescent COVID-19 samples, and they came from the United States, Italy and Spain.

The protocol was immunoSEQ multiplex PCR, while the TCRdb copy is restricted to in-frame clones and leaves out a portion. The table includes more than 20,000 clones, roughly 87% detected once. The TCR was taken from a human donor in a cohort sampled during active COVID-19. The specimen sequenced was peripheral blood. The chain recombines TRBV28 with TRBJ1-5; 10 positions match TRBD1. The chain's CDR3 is CASNTGTGDHQPQHF. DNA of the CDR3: TGTGCCAGCAACACGGGGACAGGGGACCATCAGCCCCAGCATTTT.